This TCR beta chain was recovered during a study of blood T cell repertoires in COVID-19. Turning to the study itself: Samples of COVID-19 (acute and convalescent) were obtained from the United States, Italy and Spain. T cells, B-cell-depleted T cells, or PBMCs supplied cDNA or gDNA.

Authors' analysis steps: Reference gene primer amplification in the assay estimated nucleated cell counts. Clones were sequenced by immunoSEQ multiplex PCR, and TCRdb holds only the in-frame ones, with some missing. Clonal size and the V and J genes are those of that table, whereas D and trimming came from the DNA. The table includes around 150,000 clones, more than 60% detected once. The CDR3 totals 13 residues. Trimming stripped 4 bases from V and 4 bases from J, with 9 bases between. The germline gives CDR1 SGHRS, CDR2 YFSETQ. The gene calls are TRBV5-1 and TRBJ2-1; D remains ambiguous. Sequencing was carried out using peripheral blood. This clonotype originated in a man aged 45-65 years with acute or convalescent COVID-19. CDR3 region: CASSRNGYNEQFF. The CDR3 DNA is TGCGCCAGCAGCCGTAACGGGTACAATGAGCAGTTCTTC.